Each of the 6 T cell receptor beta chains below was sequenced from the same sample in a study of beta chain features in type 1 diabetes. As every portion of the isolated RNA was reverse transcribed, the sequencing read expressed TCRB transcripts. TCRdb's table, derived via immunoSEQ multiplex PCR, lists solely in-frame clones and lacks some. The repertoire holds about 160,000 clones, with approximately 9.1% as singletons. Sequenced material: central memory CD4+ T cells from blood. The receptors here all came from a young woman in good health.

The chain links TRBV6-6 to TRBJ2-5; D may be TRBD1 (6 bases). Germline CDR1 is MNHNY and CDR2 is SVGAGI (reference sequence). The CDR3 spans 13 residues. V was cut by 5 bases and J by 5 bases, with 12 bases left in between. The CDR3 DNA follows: TGTGCCAGCAGTAACAGGGTGCGGGAGACCCAGTACTTC. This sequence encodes CASSNRVRETQYF.

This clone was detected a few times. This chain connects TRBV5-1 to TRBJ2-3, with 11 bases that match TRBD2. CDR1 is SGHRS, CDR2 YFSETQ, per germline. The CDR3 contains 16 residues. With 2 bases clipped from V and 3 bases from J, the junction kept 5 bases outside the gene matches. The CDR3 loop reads CASSFNLAGGTDTQYF. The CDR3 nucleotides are TGCGCCAGCAGCTTTAATCTAGCGGGAGGTACAGATACGCAGTATTTT.

The CDR3 bases are TGCGCCAGCACCCTGGGTACGGTCGGCGGTACGCAGTATTTT. It specifies CASTLGTVGGTQYF. The chain combines TRBV5-1 with TRBJ2-3, with D uncertain. Germline CDR1 reads SGHRS; CDR2 reads YFSETQ. The CDR3 is made up of 14 amino acids. Trimming stripped 6 bases from V and 8 bases from J, with 19 bases between.

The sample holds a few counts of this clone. The CDR3 loop reads CASSSQGKGYNEQFF. In DNA form, the CDR3 reads TGTGCCAGCAGCTCACAGGGGAAGGGCTACAATGAGCAGTTCTTC. The rearrangement uses TRBV5-4 and TRBJ2-1, with TRBD1 matching 7 bases. The CDR3 extends over 15 amino acids. Germline V gene data show CDR1 as SGHNT and CDR2 as YYREEE (reference sequence). V dropped 3 bases and J dropped 3; count of bases not matched to a gene: 6.

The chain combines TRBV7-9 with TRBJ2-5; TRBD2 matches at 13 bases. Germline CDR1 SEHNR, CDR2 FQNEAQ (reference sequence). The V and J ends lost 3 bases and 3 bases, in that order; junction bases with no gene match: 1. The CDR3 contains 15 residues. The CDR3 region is CASSFGLAGEETQYF. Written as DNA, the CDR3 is TGTGCCAGCAGCTTCGGACTAGCGGGGGAAGAGACCCAGTACTTC.

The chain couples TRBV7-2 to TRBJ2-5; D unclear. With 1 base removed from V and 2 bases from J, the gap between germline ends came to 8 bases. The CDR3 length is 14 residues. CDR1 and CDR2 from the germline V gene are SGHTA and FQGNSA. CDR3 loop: CASSLVSVQETQYF. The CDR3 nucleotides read TGTGCCAGCAGCTTAGTGTCCGTACAAGAGACCCAGTACTTC.